This entry lists 21 T cell receptor beta chains sequenced from one sample in a study of human T cells and chemical hapten exposure. A single record per CDR3 protein comes from TCRdb applying MiXCR to the RACE reads. The sample holds about 380,000 distinct CDR3 sequences, roughly 5.3% seen once. Time point denoted: pre-sensitization, week 0. Treatment given: therapeutic diphenylcyclopropenone sensitization with weekly scalp DPC. The sample was whole blood, taken in connection with sensitization to the hapten diphenylcyclopropenone (DPC). The receptors come from a woman aged 50 to 60 with alopecia areata. Some clones in this sample may be carry-over from other donors' samples.

This clonotype has just a few counts. The rearrangement links TRBV15 to TRBJ2-3; possible D gene TRBD2, 5 bases. V lost 0 bases and J lost 7, with 14 bases in between. CDR1 is LNHNV, CDR2 YYDKDF, per germline (reference sequence). The CDR3 covers 15 residues. CDR3 loop: CATSRDRRAMNTQYF. The CDR3 DNA sequence: TGTGCCACCAGCAGAGATCGGCGGGCAATGAATACGCAGTATTTT.

V usage is TRBV2 and J usage is TRBJ2-2; D remains ambiguous. Germline V lookup: CDR1 SNHLY, CDR2 FYNNEI. Trimming pared 7 bases from V and 3 bases from J, leaving 15 bases between. The CDR3 totals 15 residues. The CDR3 DNA follows: TGTGCCAGCAATTTTCCGGCTCCCGACACCGGGGAGCTGTTTTTT. It codes for CASNFPAPDTGELFF.

This clonotype was recorded many times. The V gene is TRBV28, the J gene TRBJ1-6; 8 nucleotides match TRBD1. CDR3 length equals 13 residues. Germline values: CDR1 MDHEN, CDR2 SYDVKM. The junction had 5 bases not matched to a gene; V was cut back by 6 bases and J by 10 bases. CDR3 sequence: CASRQGARSPLHF. CDR3 nucleotide sequence: TGTGCCAGCAGGCAGGGGGCGAGGTCACCCCTCCACTTT.

In this sample, this clonotype turned up a few times. The chain joins TRBV7-9 to TRBJ2-3; possibly TRBD1 for D (7 bases). The germline gives CDR1 SEHNR, CDR2 FQNEAQ (reference sequence). The length of the CDR3 is 15 residues. Trimming removed 3 bases at V and 4 bases at J, with 14 bases between. The CDR3 sequence: CASSFAGGRPDTQYF. The CDR3 coding sequence is TGTGCCAGCAGCTTCGCAGGGGGGCGCCCAGATACGCAGTATTTT.

CDR3: CASSFGGDQPQHF. The CDR3 nucleotides are TGTGCCAGCAGTTTTGGGGGGGACCAGCCCCAGCATTTT. The genes are TRBV12-3 or TRBV12-4 and TRBJ1-5, with TRBD1 as a possible D gene (5 bases). The CDR3 has 13 amino acids. Between the trimmed V and J ends, which lost 3 bases and 7 bases, there was a span of 10 bases.

At least ten counts were recorded for this clonotype. A read error may produce the germline difference seen at one junction end. V gene TRBV12-3 or TRBV12-4 combines with J gene TRBJ2-7; 8 positions match TRBD2. This CDR3 is 14 amino acids long. CDR3 in amino acids: CASSLASGGNEQYF. In DNA, the CDR3 is TGTGCCAGCAGCTTAGCGAGCGGGGGCAACGAGCAGTACTTC.

This clonotype was seen at least ten times. The V gene is TRBV12-3 or TRBV12-4, the J gene TRBJ2-5; D remains unclear. V was shortened by 1 base and J by 2 bases, with 5 bases between the two germline ends. The CDR3 consists of 13 residues. Here the CDR3 DNA reads TGTGCCAGCAGTTTAGGGCAGCAAGAGACCCAGTACTTC. It specifies CASSLGQQETQYF.

Of note for this clonotype: A much larger clonotype is one base distant, so this may be a read error. The rearrangement uses TRBV4-2 and TRBJ2-5; a possible D gene is TRBD1 (6 bases). CDR3 length: 16 residues. Germline CDR1 and CDR2: LGHNA and YNFKEQ. The CDR3 is CASSQVSSTGHETRYF. CDR3 DNA: TGTGCCAGCAGCCAAGTTTCAAGTACAGGGCACGAGACCCGGTACTTC.

Comments on this clonotype: The junction does not match germline at one end; this may be a read error. The DNA of the CDR3 is TGTGCCAGCAGTCTCGCGGACTGGAGGACGCACTATTTT. Translation: CASSLADWRTHYF. The chain carries TRBV6-2 or TRBV6-3 and TRBJ2-3, with D perhaps TRBD2 (5 bases). CDR1 and CDR2 from the germline V gene are MNHEY and SVGEGT. CDR3 length: 13 residues.

This clonotype was observed at least ten times. This chain links TRBV7-6 with TRBJ2-6; D unclear. Germline assignment: CDR1 SGHVS and CDR2 FNYEAQ. V was clipped by 5 bases and J by 3 bases, with 5 bases between them. This CDR3 region has 13 residues. CDR3 DNA sequence: TGTGCCAGCAGCCGGCTTGGGGCCAACGTCCTGACTTTC. Translating it yields CASSRLGANVLTF.

V and J are TRBV20-1 and TRBJ2-2; TRBD2 is a possible D gene (5 bases). V gave up 5 bases and J gave up 4 bases, with 14 bases separating them. This CDR3 has 14 amino acids. CDR1 is DFQATT and CDR2 is SNEGSKA in the germline V gene (reference sequence). CDR3: CSAQTLAGTGELFF. The CDR3 DNA sequence: TGCAGTGCTCAGACCCTAGCCGGCACCGGGGAGCTGTTTTTT.

The rearrangement links TRBV12-3 or TRBV12-4 to TRBJ2-7; D is unclear. Trimming pared 6 bases from V and 2 bases from J, leaving 8 bases between. The CDR3 has 12 amino acids. CDR3 DNA sequence: TGTGCCAGCAGCAATACCGCCTACGAGCAGTACTTC. Its protein product is CASSNTAYEQYF.

This clonotype has more than one count but fewer than ten. The V and J genes are TRBV4-1 and TRBJ1-2, with D uncertain. CDR1 and CDR2 (germline): MGHRA, YSYEKL. Trimming removed 0 bases at V and 7 bases at J, with 6 bases between. There are 12 residues in the CDR3. CDR3 in amino acids: CASSQDETGYTF. For the CDR3, the DNA is TGCGCCAGCAGCCAAGATGAGACTGGCTACACCTTC.

The chain combines TRBV6-5 with TRBJ1-3, with TRBD1 as a possible D gene (6 bases). Germline assignment: CDR1 MNHEY and CDR2 SVGAGI. The CDR3 totals 16 residues. V lost 2 bases, J lost 2 bases, and 13 bases lay in between. The CDR3 DNA follows: TGTGCCAGCAGTTACAGTTCAGGGGAAACTGGAAACACCATATATTTT. It codes for CASSYSSGETGNTIYF.

This clonotype has only a few counts. This sequence joins TRBV10-2 and TRBJ2-3, with D possibly matching TRBD2 (6 bases). V gave up 4 bases and J gave up 2 bases, with 19 bases separating them. Germline-derived CDR1 and CDR2 are WSHSY and SAAADI. This CDR3 has 17 residues. The CDR3 DNA reads as TGCGCCAGCAGTGGTAGCGGTTTCCCCGATTTCACAGATACGCAGTATTTT. Its protein is CASSGSGFPDFTDTQYF.

This clonotype was counted at least ten times. CDR3 sequence: CASSSTGGRSDSPLHF. CDR3 nucleotides: TGTGCCAGCAGTTCCACAGGGGGAAGATCGGATTCACCCCTCCACTTT. The V and J genes are TRBV2 and TRBJ1-6, with TRBD1 matching 8 bases. This CDR3 has 16 residues. From germline, CDR1 is SNHLY and CDR2 FYNNEI. With V trimmed by 5 bases and J by 8 bases, 11 bases remained unmatched.

Many counts were recorded for this clonotype. The rearrangement links TRBV6-6 to TRBJ1-3; no reliable D call. Trimming took off 6 bases at V and 5 bases at J, with 11 bases between the two ends. Germline V gene data show CDR1 as MNHNY and CDR2 as SVGAGI (reference sequence). The CDR3 is 13 residues long. CDR3: CASSPGPRNTIYF. CDR3 nucleotide sequence: TGTGCCAGCAGCCCAGGACCAAGAAACACCATATATTTT.

The gene calls are TRBV3-1 and TRBJ2-1; TRBD2 agrees at 8 bases. The CDR3 consists of 16 residues. The germline gives CDR1 LGHDT, CDR2 YNNKEL (reference sequence). The trim removed 0 bases at V and 7 bases at J, leaving 8 bases unmatched. The CDR3, as DNA: TGTGCCAGCAGCCAAGACCCGGGGGGGCCAGGGAATGAGCAGTTCTTC. It specifies CASSQDPGGPGNEQFF.

This clonotype appeared a few times. This chain connects TRBV7-6 to TRBJ2-1; 8 bases fit TRBD2. V lost 1 base to trimming and J lost 9 bases; unmatched junction nucleotides: 11. The CDR3 loop spans 16 amino acids. Germline V gene sequence: CDR1 SGHVS, CDR2 FNYEAQ. In DNA, the CDR3 is TGTGCCAGCAGCTTAGTAGCCGGGGGGGCAGCCACTGAGCAGTTCTTC. It codes for CASSLVAGGAATEQFF. Full variable domain (remainder filled in from reference TRBV7-6 and TRBJ2-1): GAGVSQSPRYKVTKRGQDVALRCDPISGHVSLYWYRQALGQGPEFLTYFNYEAQQDKSGLPNDRFSAERPEGSISTLTIQRTEQRDSAMYRCASSLVAGGAATEQFFGPGTRLTVL.

Only a few counts were recorded for this clonotype. The CDR3 DNA sequence: TGTGCCAGCAGTTCGGGACAGGGCTTACCGGGCACTGAAGCTTTCTTT. As protein: CASSSGQGLPGTEAFF. The V call is TRBV28, the J call TRBJ1-1; 9 bases agree with TRBD1. The CDR3 contains 16 residues. Germline CDR1 reads MDHEN; CDR2 reads SYDVKM. Trimming removed 4 bases from V and 4 bases from J; junction bases left unmatched: 10.

The sample holds many counts of this clonotype. The rearrangement joins TRBV13 to TRBJ2-7; a possible D gene is TRBD1 (5 bases). The CDR3 has 14 residues. The V and J ends lost 6 bases and 4 bases respectively, with 16 bases between them. Germline V gene sequence: CDR1 PRHDT, CDR2 FYEKMQ (reference sequence). This chain's CDR3 is CASSFLSQGYEQYF. The CDR3, as DNA: TGTGCCAGCAGTTTCCTATCCCAGGGTTACGAGCAGTACTTC.